The 27 T cell receptor beta chains reported below all come from one sample, sequenced in a study of response to subunit inactivated influenza vaccine. MiXCR, applied by TCRdb to the RT-PCR reads, yields one record per CDR3 protein. In the table there are some 850,000 distinct CDR3 sequences, approximately 17% of which are singletons. This sample comprised PBMCs from blood, obtained more than 4 days after vaccination. The receptors were sampled from a man aged 50 to 60 who received an inactivated influenza vaccine.

The chain is built from TRBV5-1 and TRBJ1-6, with 7 positions matching TRBD1. The CDR3 has 16 amino acids. Germline-derived CDR1 and CDR2 are SGHRS and YFSETQ. V shed 0 bases and J 9 bases; nucleotides not matched to a gene: 9. CDR3 sequence reads: CASSLVVDRRPSPLHF. The CDR3 bases are TGCGCCAGCAGCTTGGTGGTGGACAGGCGCCCTTCACCCCTCCACTTT.

This clonotype appeared a few times. The chain combines TRBV11-2 with TRBJ2-1; 13 bases are a match to TRBD2. Trimming removed 6 bases from V and 12 bases from J; junction bases left unmatched: 11. CDR3 size: 15 residues. Germline V gives CDR1 SGHAT, CDR2 FQNNGV. The CDR3 loop reads CASRHGTSGASPQFF. In DNA, the CDR3 is TGTGCCAGCAGGCACGGGACTAGCGGGGCCAGTCCGCAGTTCTTC.

J is TRBJ1-6 and V is TRBV5-1, with 10 bases matching TRBD1. Losses at the gene ends were 5 bases for V and 8 bases for J; bases not matched to a gene: 7. The CDR3 length is 15 residues. The germline CDR1 and CDR2 sequences are SGHRS and YFSETQ. CDR3 region: CASRLGQGFDSPLHF. CDR3 in DNA: TGCGCCAGCAGACTGGGACAGGGGTTCGATTCACCCCTCCACTTT.

This clonotype was observed a handful of times. V usage is TRBV29-1 and J usage is TRBJ1-4, with TRBD1 identical over 9 bases. The CDR3 is made up of 12 amino acids. The germline CDR1 and CDR2 sequences are SQVTM and ANQGSEA. The CDR3 protein is CTATDRGGKLFF. For the CDR3, the DNA is TGCACCGCGACGGACAGGGGAGGAAAACTGTTTTTT.

The chain combines TRBV7-9 with TRBJ2-1, with D perhaps being TRBD1 or TRBD2 (6 bases each). The CDR3 is 15 residues long. Trimming removed 2 bases from V and 7 bases from J, with 15 bases in between. The germline gives CDR1 SEHNR, CDR2 FQNEAQ (reference sequence). The CDR3 is CASSLSGGPLNEQFF. CDR3 DNA: TGTGCCAGCAGCTTAAGTGGGGGGCCCCTAAATGAGCAGTTCTTC.

The genes are TRBV3-1 and TRBJ2-5; possibly TRBD1 for D (5 bases). CDR3 size: 17 residues. Looked up from germline, CDR1 is LGHDT and CDR2 is YNNKEL (reference sequence). The germline V and J ends were trimmed by 0 bases and 4 bases, with 18 bases remaining between them. CDR3: CASSQDGHRYYGETQYF. The CDR3 DNA sequence: TGTGCCAGCAGCCAAGACGGTCACAGGTATTATGGAGAGACCCAGTACTTC.

This clonotype was seen more than once but under ten times. The gene calls are TRBV10-3 and TRBJ2-3; D may be TRBD2 (7 bases). The CDR3 runs 12 residues. The V gene lost 6 bases and the J gene lost 6 bases, with 10 bases spanning the gap. Germline V gene data show CDR1 as ENHRY and CDR2 as SYGVKD. CDR3: CAIRGGGDTQYF. The CDR3 bases are TGTGCCATCAGGGGAGGGGGGGATACGCAGTATTTT.

This clonotype was detected only a few times. This chain links TRBV15 with TRBJ2-7; 10 bases align to TRBD2. The CDR3 contains 14 residues. Germline-derived CDR1 and CDR2 are LNHNV and YYDKDF (reference sequence). V trimming: 2 bases; J trimming: 6 bases; junction bases outside the gene matches: 4. The CDR3 loop is CATSRPSGSGEQYF. The CDR3 DNA is TGTGCCACCAGCAGACCTAGCGGGAGCGGCGAGCAGTACTTC.

This clonotype came up a few times. This chain joins TRBV5-1 and TRBJ2-5; 8 bases line up with TRBD2. V lost 4 bases to trimming and J lost 1 base; unmatched junction nucleotides: 6. The CDR3 loop spans 15 amino acids. Germline V CDR1 and CDR2: SGHRS, YFSETQ. The CDR3 protein is CASSPGGGPQETQYF. The CDR3 nucleotides are TGCGCCAGCAGCCCTGGCGGGGGGCCCCAAGAGACCCAGTACTTC.

This clonotype was seen a handful of times. This chain connects TRBV20-1 to TRBJ2-3; 8 positions agree with TRBD2. The length of the CDR3 is 16 residues. Germline CDR1 and CDR2: DFQATT and SNEGSKA (reference sequence). With V trimmed by 0 bases and J by 2 bases, 7 bases remained unmatched. Here the CDR3 reads CSARDLAGHATDTQYF. CDR3 nucleotides: TGCAGTGCTAGAGATCTAGCGGGCCATGCCACAGATACGCAGTATTTT.

The rearrangement joins TRBV6-2 or TRBV6-3 to TRBJ2-1; 10 nucleotides match TRBD2. CDR3 length: 15 residues. J was trimmed by 8 bases and V by 2 bases; bases with no gene match: 6. Germline-derived CDR1 and CDR2 are MNHEY and SVGEGT. CDR3 sequence reads: CASSYPGLAFDEQFF. The CDR3 DNA is TGTGCCAGCAGTTACCCGGGACTAGCGTTCGATGAGCAGTTCTTC.

The gene calls are TRBV9 and TRBJ2-7; D is possibly TRBD1 or TRBD2 (5 bases each). This CDR3 is 14 amino acids long. Trimming stripped 5 bases from V and 3 bases from J, with 15 bases between. CDR1 is SGDLS, CDR2 YYNGEE, per germline. The CDR3 nucleotides are TGTGCCAGCAGTCCCTCGGGGCAGGACTACGAGCAGTACTTC. Amino acids: CASSPSGQDYEQYF.

The V call is TRBV12-3 or TRBV12-4, the J call TRBJ1-5; the D is unclear. This CDR3 comprises 15 residues. V shed 2 bases and J shed 1 base, with 9 bases lying between them. The CDR3 sequence is CASSLQTTSNQPQHF. CDR3 DNA sequence: TGTGCCAGCAGTTTACAGACAACGAGCAATCAGCCCCAGCATTTT.

This chain joins TRBV5-5 and TRBJ1-2; 9 bases agree with TRBD1. This CDR3 spans 14 amino acids. Germline V CDR1 and CDR2: SGHKS, YYEKEE (reference sequence). Germline trimming cut 4 bases from V and 7 bases from J; bases unmatched to any gene: 8. The CDR3: CASSAGQGLPGYTF. CDR3 nucleotides: TGTGCCAGCAGCGCGGGACAGGGACTTCCTGGCTACACCTTC.

This clonotype has only one observation. The chain uses TRBV20-1 and TRBJ2-6; D perhaps matches TRBD2 (5 bases). Per germline, CDR1 DFQATT and CDR2 SNEGSKA (reference sequence). Trimming pared 6 bases from V and 2 bases from J, leaving 14 bases between. This CDR3 spans 15 amino acids. CDR3 protein: CSANFLGAGANVLTF. In nucleotides, the CDR3 is TGCAGTGCGAACTTTCTCGGGGCTGGGGCCAACGTCCTGACTTTC.

This chain joins TRBV12-3 or TRBV12-4 and TRBJ2-2; D is unresolved. The CDR3 runs 13 residues. Trimming left V 8 bases short and J 4 bases short, with 11 bases between. The DNA of the CDR3 is TGTGCCAGCGCCGGAATTAGCACCGGGGAGCTGTTTTTT. It yields the protein CASAGISTGELFF.

V and J are TRBV2 and TRBJ2-7; TRBD2 aligns across 7 bases. The germline CDR1 and CDR2 sequences are SNHLY and FYNNEI. The V segment lost 8 bases and the J segment 0 bases; nucleotides outside the gene matches: 7. The length of the CDR3 is 14 residues. This CDR3 is CASQLASYSYEQYF. The CDR3 DNA sequence: TGTGCCAGCCAACTAGCGTCGTACTCCTACGAGCAGTACTTC.

The chain recombines TRBV5-6 with TRBJ2-1; a weak D match, TRBD2 (6 bases). V gave up 4 bases and J gave up 4 bases, with 24 bases separating them. CDR1 SGHDT and CDR2 YYEEEE come from the germline V gene. The CDR3 covers 18 residues. The CDR3: CASSPPGLWGGWYNEQFF. CDR3 DNA: TGTGCCAGCAGCCCTCCCGGTTTGTGGGGAGGATGGTACAATGAGCAGTTCTTC. The entire variable domain, with the rest obtained from reference TRBV5-6 and TRBJ2-1, is as follows: DAGVTQSPTHLIKTRGQQVTLRCSPKSGHDTVSWYQQALGQGPQFIFQYYEEEERQRGNFPDRFSGHQFPNYSSELNVNALLLGDSALYLCASSPPGLWGGWYNEQFFGPGTRLTVL.

The chain recombines TRBV27 with TRBJ2-5; weak D call: TRBD2 (5 bases). Germline-derived CDR1 and CDR2 are MNHEY and SMNVEV (reference sequence). The ends were cut back, 5 bases at V and 4 bases at J, with 14 bases in the middle. This CDR3 has 14 amino acids. Here the CDR3 DNA reads TGTGCCAGCAGTCAAACTAGTTTCGGAGAGACCCAGTACTTC. Its translation is CASSQTSFGETQYF.

This clonotype was observed a handful of times. The chain links TRBV20-1 to TRBJ2-4; 12 bases are a match to TRBD2. The CDR3 length is 15 residues. V dropped 1 base and J dropped 9; count of bases not matched to a gene: 7. Germline CDR1 and CDR2: DFQATT and SNEGSKA (reference sequence). The CDR3 is CSARVGTSGLGIQYF. CDR3 DNA sequence: TGCAGTGCTAGAGTTGGGACTAGCGGGTTAGGCATTCAGTACTTC.

The V gene is TRBV12-2, the J gene TRBJ2-1; the table assigns TRBD2, which was not confirmed against the DNA. TRBV12-2 has pseudogene status. The CDR3 totals 19 residues. Written as DNA, the CDR3 is TGTGCAAGTCGTCCACGCGACCTTGGACTAGCGGGAGGGAGACATGAGCAGTTCTTC. Residues: CASRPRDLGLAGGRHEQFF.

This chain links TRBV5-1 with TRBJ2-1; D assignment may be TRBD1 or TRBD2 (5 bases each). Per the germline V gene, CDR1 is SGHRS and CDR2 is YFSETQ. The length of the CDR3 is 15 residues. Trimming removed 0 bases at V and 2 bases at J, with 9 bases between. The CDR3 loop reads CASSLEGTTYNEQFF. CDR3 nucleotides: TGCGCCAGCAGCTTGGAGGGGACGACCTACAATGAGCAGTTCTTC.

In this sample, this clonotype turned up many times. The gene calls are TRBV7-2 and TRBJ2-7; 12 nucleotides align to TRBD2. The CDR3 loop spans 19 amino acids. Germline assignment: CDR1 SGHTA and CDR2 FQGNSA. With V trimmed by 0 bases and J by 3 bases, 12 bases remained unmatched. The CDR3 protein is CASSLAGLAGNFPIYEQYF. As DNA, the CDR3 is TGTGCCAGCAGCTTAGCGGGACTAGCGGGCAATTTTCCTATCTACGAGCAGTACTTC.

The rearrangement links TRBV28 to TRBJ1-3, with D possibly being TRBD1 (6 bases). The CDR3 loop spans 18 amino acids. V was pared by 4 bases and J by 0 bases, with 19 bases between. Germline V gene lookup returns CDR1 MDHEN and CDR2 SYDVKM. The DNA of the CDR3 is TGTGCCAGCAGTTCCCCCATCGCTACAGGGCCCTCTGGAAACACCATATATTTT. Translation gives CASSSPIATGPSGNTIYF.

This clonotype appeared many times. The rearrangement uses TRBV25-1 and TRBJ2-7; 9 nucleotides line up with TRBD1. The J segment lost 3 bases and the V segment lost 3 bases, leaving 9 bases of the junction unmatched. Germline-derived CDR1 and CDR2 are MGHDK and SYGVNS. The CDR3 is 16 residues long. The CDR3: CASSETLRTGVYEQYF. CDR3 bases: TGTGCCAGCAGTGAGACGTTGCGGACAGGGGTCTACGAGCAGTACTTC.

This sequence joins TRBV4-3 and TRBJ2-2; 7 bases map to TRBD2. V lost 7 bases, J lost 4 bases, and 15 bases stayed unmatched. Germline CDR1 reads LGHNA; CDR2 reads YSLEER. The CDR3 sequence is 17 residues long. The CDR3 nucleotides read TGCGCCAGCATCCCAAGGGAGCTAGCGGATGTCACCGGGGAGCTGTTTTTT. This gives the protein CASIPRELADVTGELFF.

At least ten counts were recorded for this clonotype. The rearrangement uses TRBV20-1 and TRBJ1-1, with TRBD1 matching over 7 bases. Germline V CDR1 and CDR2: DFQATT, SNEGSKA (reference sequence). J lost 3 bases, V lost 1 base, and 5 bases had no gene match. The CDR3 is made up of 14 amino acids. CDR3 nucleotide sequence: TGCAGTGCTAGAGCCGGGACAGTCTACACTGAAGCTTTCTTT. Translation: CSARAGTVYTEAFF.